One and the same sample provided the 15 T cell receptor beta chains below, sequenced in a study of blood T cells in healthy people across ages (dated by TCRdb to the mid-2010s). Library prep was done by 5' RACE. Sequencing used an Illumina HiSeq 2500. A second PCR of roughly 7 to 11 cycles was performed with a sample-barcoded 5' primer and a J-beta primer mix. TCRdb redid the processing of the public reads, applying fastp at Q25 and MiXCR, and retained in-frame beta chains. Each CDR3 protein appears once, grouped with its most common genes and DNA. Here the sample has fewer than 800,000 distinct CDR3 sequences; more than 20% occur a single time. 3% to 4% of the sample is in the top ten clones. Sequenced material: blood. The receptors were gathered from a man between 65 and 79 years old in good health.

A remark on this clonotype: At one end the junction does not follow the germline gene, possibly because of a read error. CDR3 nucleotides: TGCGCCAGCAGCTCGGGGGGATCGTCCACCCGGGAGCTGTTTTTT. Protein sequence: CASSSGGSSTRELFF. The chain employs TRBV5-1 and TRBJ2-2; 7 bases are shared with TRBD2. Looked up from germline, CDR1 is SGHRS and CDR2 is YFSETQ. The CDR3 is made up of 15 amino acids. The full variable domain, completed using reference TRBV5-1 and TRBJ2-2, is KAGVTQTPRYLIKTRGQQVTLSCSPISGHRSVSWYQQTPGQGLQFLFEYFSETQRNKGNFPGRFSGRQFSNSRSEMNVSTLELGDSALYLCASSSGGSSTRELFFGEGSRLTVL.

The genes are TRBV6-6 and TRBJ2-1, with TRBD2 matching 10 bases. The germline gives CDR1 MNHNY, CDR2 SVGAGI (reference sequence). CDR3 length: 16 residues. V lost 6 bases to trimming and J lost 5 bases; unmatched junction nucleotides: 10. The CDR3 protein is CASSSGAGGKDNEQFF. CDR3 in DNA: TGTGCCAGCAGCTCCGGAGCGGGAGGGAAAGACAATGAGCAGTTCTTC.

The chain carries TRBV5-6 and TRBJ2-5; 11 bases line up with TRBD2. Judging by the DNA end, TRBJ2-1 fits better; the J call may be wrong. Germline V gene lookup returns CDR1 SGHDT and CDR2 YYEEEE. This CDR3 comprises 15 residues. CDR3 sequence: CASSVRLAGRIVQFF. In DNA, the CDR3 is TGTGCCAGCAGCGTCAGACTAGCGGGACGTATTGTGCAGTTCTTC.

This clonotype was found a few times. This may arise from a read error, as a much more abundant clone is one base away. The V call is TRBV29-1, the J call TRBJ2-1, with TRBD1 matching over 12 bases. The CDR3 has 15 residues. From germline, CDR1 is SQVTM and CDR2 ANQGSEA. The CDR3 sequence is CSVYGTGGSCNEQFF. In DNA, the CDR3 is TGCAGCGTTTACGGGACAGGGGGCTCCTGCAATGAGCAGTTCTTC.

This clonotype was counted only a few times. V usage is TRBV20-1 and J usage is TRBJ2-1; D unresolved. The CDR3 sequence is 14 residues long. Germline V CDR1 and CDR2: DFQATT, SNEGSKA (reference sequence). Trimming took off 3 bases at V and 0 bases at J, with 9 bases between the two ends. In DNA, the CDR3 is TGCAGTGCTAGCGAGCTGAGCTCCTACAATGAGCAGTTCTTC. The encoded protein is CSASELSSYNEQFF.

This clonotype was detected once. The CDR3 here is CASSGPGRVYTQYF. The CDR3 bases are TGTGCCAGCAGTGGCCCGGGGCGGGTCTATACGCAGTATTTT. The chain combines TRBV6-1 with TRBJ2-3; D is perhaps TRBD1 or TRBD2 (5 bases each). Per the germline V gene, CDR1 is MNHNS and CDR2 is SASEGT. Trimming left V 4 bases short and J 7 bases short, with 15 bases between. This CDR3 comprises 14 residues.

The rearrangement links TRBV19 to TRBJ2-5; no definite D call. The CDR3 consists of 14 residues. Germline CDR1 is LNHDA and CDR2 is SQIVND (reference sequence). V was trimmed by 7 bases and J by 5 bases, leaving 17 bases between them. This CDR3 is CASKTRTRAETQYF. DNA of the CDR3: TGTGCCAGTAAAACCAGGACCCGTGCGGAGACCCAGTACTTC. Together with reference TRBV19 and TRBJ2-5, the CDR3 gives the full variable domain: DGGITQSPKYLFRKEGQNVTLSCEQNLNHDAMYWYRQDPGQGLRLIYYSQIVNDFQKGDIAEGYSVSREKKESFPLTVTSAQKNPTAFYLCASKTRTRAETQYFGPGTRLLVL.

A few counts support this clonotype. The J gene is TRBJ2-3, the V gene TRBV15; 12 positions match TRBD2. The CDR3 loop spans 16 amino acids. The germline V gene has CDR1 LNHNV and CDR2 YYDKDF (reference sequence). Unmatched junction bases numbered 6, after V lost 4 bases and J lost 4 bases. CDR3 coding DNA: TGTGCCACCAGCACTAGACTAGCGGGAGAGGCAGATACGCAGTATTTT. This encodes CATSTRLAGEADTQYF. Full variable domain (rest looked up from reference TRBV15 and TRBJ2-3): DAMVIQNPRYQVTQFGKPVTLSCSQTLNHNVMYWYQQKSSQAPKLLFHYYDKDFNNEADTPDNFQSRRPNTSFCFLDIRSPGLGDTAMYLCATSTRLAGEADTQYFGPGTRLTVL.

This clonotype was observed once. The chain combines TRBV25-1 with TRBJ2-1; 10 bases are shared with TRBD2. Germline CDR1 and CDR2: MGHDK and SYGVNS. The CDR3 length is 15 residues. The V gene end was trimmed by 3 bases and the J gene end by 3 bases; junction bases not matched to a gene: 2. The CDR3, as DNA: TGTGCCAGCAGTGATCTAGCGGGAGTCTACAATGAGCAGTTCTTC. Its protein product is CASSDLAGVYNEQFF.

This clonotype has only a few counts. Sequence at one end of the junction differs from germline and may be a read error. The rearrangement joins TRBV30 to TRBJ1-2, with D perhaps TRBD1 (5 bases). There are 15 residues in the CDR3. The germline V gene encodes CDR1 GTSNPN and CDR2 SVGIG (reference sequence). CDR3 nucleotides: TGTACCTGGAGCATCCGGTTAGGGCCAGGGTATGGCTACACCTTC. Amino acids: CTWSIRLGPGYGYTF.

The gene calls are TRBV24-1 and TRBJ2-7, with unresolved D. The CDR3 contains 13 residues. Germline CDR1 is KGHDR and CDR2 is SFDVKD. The CDR3 region has the DNA TGTGCGTCCGCAGGTGAGAGCTCCTACGAGCAGTACTTC. As protein: CASAGESSYEQYF.

This clonotype was seen a few times. The chain combines TRBV7-9 with TRBJ1-1; 8 nucleotides agree with TRBD1. The CDR3 spans 17 residues. Trimming cost V 4 bases and J 5 bases; bases outside gene matches: 15. CDR1 is SEHNR, CDR2 FQNEAQ, per germline (reference sequence). CDR3: CASSYTQSGGVGTEAFF. DNA of the CDR3: TGTGCCAGCAGCTATACCCAGTCAGGGGGCGTAGGGACTGAAGCTTTCTTT. Filled out from reference TRBV7-9 and TRBJ1-1, the complete variable domain reads DTGVSQNPRHKITKRGQNVTFRCDPISEHNRLYWYRQTLGQGPEFLTYFQNEAQLEKSRLLSDRFSAERPKGSFSTLEIQRTEQGDSAMYLCASSYTQSGGVGTEAFFGQGTRLTVV.

This clonotype occurred a few times. One junction end does not reproduce the germline sequence, and a read error may be involved. This chain uses TRBV10-2 with TRBJ2-7, with no clear D. Per germline, CDR1 WSHSY and CDR2 SAAADI. The CDR3 has 14 residues. CDR3 coding DNA: TGCGCCAGCAGTGAGTATACCCGTTCCTCCGAGCAGTACTTC. Protein: CASSEYTRSSEQYF.

This chain uses TRBV10-3 with TRBJ2-7; 7 bases are shared with TRBD1. The junction had 12 bases not matched to a gene; V was cut back by 10 bases and J by 6 bases. The V gene's germline CDR1 is ENHRY and CDR2 SYGVKD. The CDR3 sequence is 13 residues long. CDR3 protein: CATSGPGGSEQYF. CDR3 nucleotide sequence: TGTGCCACCTCGGGACCAGGGGGTTCCGAGCAGTACTTC.

There are a few counts of this clonotype. The chain combines TRBV20-1 with TRBJ2-5; possibly TRBD1 for D (5 bases). Germline lookup yields CDR1 DFQATT and CDR2 SNEGSKA (reference sequence). This CDR3 has 13 residues. V was trimmed by 1 base and J by 4 bases, leaving 10 bases between them. CDR3 in DNA: TGCAGTGCTAGAGTTGGGGCGCGAGAGACCCAGTACTTC. Protein sequence: CSARVGARETQYF.